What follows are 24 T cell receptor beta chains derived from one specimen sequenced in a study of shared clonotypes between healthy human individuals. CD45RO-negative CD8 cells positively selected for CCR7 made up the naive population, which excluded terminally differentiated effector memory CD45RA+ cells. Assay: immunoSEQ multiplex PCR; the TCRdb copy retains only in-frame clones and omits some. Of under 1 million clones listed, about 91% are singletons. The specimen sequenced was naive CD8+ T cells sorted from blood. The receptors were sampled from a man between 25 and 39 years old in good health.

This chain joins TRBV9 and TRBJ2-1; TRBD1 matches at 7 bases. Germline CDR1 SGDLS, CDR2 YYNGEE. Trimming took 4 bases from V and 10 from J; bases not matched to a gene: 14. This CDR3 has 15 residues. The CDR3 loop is CASSSDRDLNVEQFF. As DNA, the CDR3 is TGTGCCAGCAGCTCCGACAGGGACCTAAACGTCGAGCAGTTCTTC.

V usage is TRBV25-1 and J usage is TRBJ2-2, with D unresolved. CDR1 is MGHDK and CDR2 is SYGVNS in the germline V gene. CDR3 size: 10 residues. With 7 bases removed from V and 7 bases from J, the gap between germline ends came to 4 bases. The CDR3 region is CASKGGELFF. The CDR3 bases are TGTGCCAGCAAAGGCGGGGAGCTGTTTTTT. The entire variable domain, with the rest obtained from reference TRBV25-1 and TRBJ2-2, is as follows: EADIYQTPRYLVIGTGKKITLECSQTMGHDKMYWYQQDPGMELHLIHYSYGVNSTEKGDLSSESTVSRIRTEHFPLTLESARPSHTSQYLCASKGGELFFGEGSRLTVL.

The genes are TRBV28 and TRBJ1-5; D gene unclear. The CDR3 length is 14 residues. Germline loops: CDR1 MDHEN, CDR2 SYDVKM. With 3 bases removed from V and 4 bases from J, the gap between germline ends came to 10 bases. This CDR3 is CASSFRGRNQPQHF. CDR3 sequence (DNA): TGTGCCAGCAGTTTTAGAGGACGTAATCAGCCCCAGCATTTT.

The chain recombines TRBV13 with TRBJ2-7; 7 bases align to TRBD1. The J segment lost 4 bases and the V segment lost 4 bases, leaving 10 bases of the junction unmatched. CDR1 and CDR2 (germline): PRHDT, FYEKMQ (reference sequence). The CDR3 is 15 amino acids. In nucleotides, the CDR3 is TGTGCCAGCAGCTCCAGACAGGGCAGGACGTACGAGCAGTACTTC. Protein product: CASSSRQGRTYEQYF.

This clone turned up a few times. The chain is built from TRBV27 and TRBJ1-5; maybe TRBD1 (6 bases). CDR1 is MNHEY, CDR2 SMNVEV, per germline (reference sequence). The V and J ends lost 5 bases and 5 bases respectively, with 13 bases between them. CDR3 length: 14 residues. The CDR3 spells CASSTQGRHQPQHF. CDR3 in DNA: TGTGCCAGCAGTACACAGGGACGGCATCAGCCCCAGCATTTT.

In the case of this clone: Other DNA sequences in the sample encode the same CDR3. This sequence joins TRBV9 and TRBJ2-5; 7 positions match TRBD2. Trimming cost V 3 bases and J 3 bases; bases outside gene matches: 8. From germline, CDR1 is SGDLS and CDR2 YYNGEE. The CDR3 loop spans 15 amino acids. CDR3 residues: CASSEGLELEETQYF. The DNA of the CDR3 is TGTGCCAGCAGCGAAGGACTAGAACTAGAAGAGACCCAGTACTTC.

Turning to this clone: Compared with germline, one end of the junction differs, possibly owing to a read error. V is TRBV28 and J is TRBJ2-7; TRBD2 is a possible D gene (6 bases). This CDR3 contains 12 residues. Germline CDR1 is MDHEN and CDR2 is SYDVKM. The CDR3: CASSSWTRRGQF. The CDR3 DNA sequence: TGTGCCAGCAGTTCCTGGACTCGGCGGGGCCAATTC.

CDR3 coding DNA: TGTGCCAGCAGCATACAGGGGGATCAGCCCCAGCATTTT. As protein: CASSIQGDQPQHF. The V call is TRBV28, the J call TRBJ1-5; TRBD1 matches at 8 bases. Germline CDR1 is MDHEN and CDR2 is SYDVKM. Losses at the gene ends were 6 bases for V and 5 bases for J; bases not matched to a gene: 3. The CDR3 sequence is 13 residues long.

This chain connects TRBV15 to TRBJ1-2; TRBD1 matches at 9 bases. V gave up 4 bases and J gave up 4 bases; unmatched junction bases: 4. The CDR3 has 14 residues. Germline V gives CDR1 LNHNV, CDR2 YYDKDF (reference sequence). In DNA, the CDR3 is TGTGCCACCAGCATTAGGACAGGGGCCTATGGCTACACCTTC. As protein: CATSIRTGAYGYTF.

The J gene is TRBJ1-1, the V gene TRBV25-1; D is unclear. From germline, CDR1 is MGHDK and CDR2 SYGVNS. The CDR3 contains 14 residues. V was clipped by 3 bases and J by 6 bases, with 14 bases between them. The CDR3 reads CASSDPVRAPEAFF. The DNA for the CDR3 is TGTGCCAGCAGTGACCCCGTCCGGGCCCCTGAAGCTTTCTTT.

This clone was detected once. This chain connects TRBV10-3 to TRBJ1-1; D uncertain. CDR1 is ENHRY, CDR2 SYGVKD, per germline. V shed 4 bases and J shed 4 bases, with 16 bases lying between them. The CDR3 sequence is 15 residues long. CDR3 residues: CAISASSLPGTEAFF. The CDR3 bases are TGTGCCATCAGTGCCTCCAGCCTCCCCGGCACTGAAGCTTTCTTT.

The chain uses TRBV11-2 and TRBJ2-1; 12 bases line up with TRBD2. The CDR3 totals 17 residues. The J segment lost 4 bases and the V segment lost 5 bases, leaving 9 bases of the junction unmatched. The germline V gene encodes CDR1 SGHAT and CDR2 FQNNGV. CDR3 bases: TGTGCCAGCAGCACTCTAGCGGGAGGGCCTATTTACAATGAGCAGTTCTTC. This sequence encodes CASSTLAGGPIYNEQFF.

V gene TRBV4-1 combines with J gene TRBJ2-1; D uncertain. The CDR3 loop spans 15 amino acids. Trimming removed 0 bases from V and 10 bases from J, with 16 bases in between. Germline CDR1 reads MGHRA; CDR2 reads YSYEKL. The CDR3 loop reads CASSQDPRRLVEQFF. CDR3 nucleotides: TGCGCCAGCAGCCAAGATCCGAGACGCCTAGTGGAGCAGTTCTTC.

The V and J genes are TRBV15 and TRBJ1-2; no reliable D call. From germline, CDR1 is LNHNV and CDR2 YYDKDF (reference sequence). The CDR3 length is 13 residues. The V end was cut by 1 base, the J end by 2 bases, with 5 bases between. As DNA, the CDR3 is TGTGCCACCAGCAGAGGTCGGAACTATGGCTACACCTTC. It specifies CATSRGRNYGYTF.

In nucleotides, the CDR3 is TGTGCCTGGAGCTCGTACAGGGGTATCCCAGATACGCAGTATTTT. This gives the protein CAWSSYRGIPDTQYF. The chain recombines TRBV30 with TRBJ2-3, with TRBD1 identical over 7 bases. The CDR3 sequence is 15 residues long. With V trimmed by 3 bases and J by 4 bases, 10 bases remained unmatched. Germline V gene sequence: CDR1 GTSNPN, CDR2 SVGIG (reference sequence).

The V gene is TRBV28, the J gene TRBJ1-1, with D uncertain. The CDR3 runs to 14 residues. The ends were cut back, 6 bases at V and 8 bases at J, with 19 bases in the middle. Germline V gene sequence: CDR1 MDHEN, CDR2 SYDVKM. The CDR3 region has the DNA TGTGCCAGCAGGGGCCGGGATGACTACTCGGAAGCTTTCTTT. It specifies CASRGRDDYSEAFF. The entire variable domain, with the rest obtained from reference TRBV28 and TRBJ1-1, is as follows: DVKVTQSSRYLVKRTGEKVFLECVQDMDHENMFWYRQDPGLGLRLIYFSYDVKMKEKGDIPEGYSVSREKKERFSLILESASTNQTSMYLCASRGRDDYSEAFFGQGTRLTVV.

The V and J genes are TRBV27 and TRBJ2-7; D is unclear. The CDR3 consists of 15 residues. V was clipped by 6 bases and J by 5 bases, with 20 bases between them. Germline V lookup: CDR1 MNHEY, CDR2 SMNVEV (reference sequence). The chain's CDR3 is CASRTPGPGLHEQYF. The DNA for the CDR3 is TGTGCCAGCAGAACGCCGGGCCCCGGGCTCCACGAGCAGTACTTC.

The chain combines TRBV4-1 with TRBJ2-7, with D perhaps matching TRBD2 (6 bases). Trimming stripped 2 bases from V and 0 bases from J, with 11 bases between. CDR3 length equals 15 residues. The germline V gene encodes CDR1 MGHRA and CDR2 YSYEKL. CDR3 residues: CASSQLALSSYEQYF. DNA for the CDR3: TGCGCCAGCAGCCAACTAGCGTTGAGCTCCTACGAGCAGTACTTC.

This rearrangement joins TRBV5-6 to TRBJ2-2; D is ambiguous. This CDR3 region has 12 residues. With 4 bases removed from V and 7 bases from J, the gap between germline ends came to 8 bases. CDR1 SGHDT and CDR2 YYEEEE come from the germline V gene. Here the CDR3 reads CASSPGDGELFF. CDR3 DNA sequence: TGTGCCAGCAGCCCCGGAGACGGGGAGCTGTTTTTT.

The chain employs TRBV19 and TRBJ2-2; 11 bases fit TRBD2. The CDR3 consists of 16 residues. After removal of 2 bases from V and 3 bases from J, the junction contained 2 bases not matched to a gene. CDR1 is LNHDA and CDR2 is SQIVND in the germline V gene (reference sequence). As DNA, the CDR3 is TGTGCCAGTAGTATAAGGACTAGCGGGTACACCGGGGAGCTGTTTTTT. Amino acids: CASSIRTSGYTGELFF.

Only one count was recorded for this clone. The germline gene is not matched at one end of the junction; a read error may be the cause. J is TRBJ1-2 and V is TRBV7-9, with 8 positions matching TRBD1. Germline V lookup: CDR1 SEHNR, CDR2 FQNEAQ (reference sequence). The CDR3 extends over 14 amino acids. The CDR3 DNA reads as TGTGCCAGCAGCCCTACGGTCTCCAGGGGGCAGTCGTGGTTC. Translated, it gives CASSPTVSRGQSWF.

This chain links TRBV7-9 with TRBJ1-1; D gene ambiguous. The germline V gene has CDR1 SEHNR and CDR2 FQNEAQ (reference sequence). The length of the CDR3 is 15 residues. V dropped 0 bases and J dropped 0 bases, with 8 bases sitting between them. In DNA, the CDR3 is TGTGCCAGCAGCTTAGCCGACGGAATGAACACTGAAGCTTTCTTT. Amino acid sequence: CASSLADGMNTEAFF.

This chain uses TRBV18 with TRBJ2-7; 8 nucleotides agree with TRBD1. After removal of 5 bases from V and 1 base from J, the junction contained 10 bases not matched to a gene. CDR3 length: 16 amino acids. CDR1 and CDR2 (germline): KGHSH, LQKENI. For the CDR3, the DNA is TGTGCCAGCTCAGGAAGAACCGGGACAGGTTCCTACGAGCAGTACTTC. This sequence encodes CASSGRTGTGSYEQYF.

The CDR3 region is CSAYGYNEQFF. The CDR3 DNA reads as TGCAGTGCCTATGGATACAATGAGCAGTTCTTC. The chain couples TRBV20-1 to TRBJ2-1; the D is unclear. The CDR3 length is 11 residues. The V gene lost 6 bases and the J gene lost 4 bases, with 7 bases spanning the gap. Germline V gene lookup returns CDR1 DFQATT and CDR2 SNEGSKA (reference sequence).